This T cell receptor (beta chain) comes out of a study of T-cell memory formation after mild COVID-19. Overall study findings and caveats: Later expanders leaned toward CD4+, whereas clones contracting from day 15 to 85 were balanced CD4/CD8.

About this clonotype: Its target is unknown.

Researchers used 5'RACE with constant-segment primers to make TCR alpha and TCR beta cDNA libraries that carry sample barcodes and UMIs. One entry per CDR3 protein results from TCRdb running MiXCR on the 5' RACE reads. The sample shows about 470,000 distinct CDR3 sequences, 15% to 20% of them seen only once. Trimming pared 10 bases from V and 0 bases from J, leaving 13 bases between. Germline CDR1 and CDR2: MRHNA and SNTAGT. CDR3 length equals 14 residues. This TCR was sampled from an adult woman who had mild COVID-19 (a few samples of this study predate the infection). Cell type and time point are not known. Sequencing used PBMCs or a T cell subset sorted from them (not recorded which). This sequence joins TRBV6-4 and TRBJ1-3; D call uncertain. CDR3 region: CATPDNGSGNTIYF. CDR3 sequence (DNA): TGTGCCACCCCAGACAATGGCTCTGGAAACACCATATATTTT.